This TCR beta chain was found in a study of blood T cell repertoires in COVID-19. Here immunoSEQ multiplex PCR was the method, and the copy in TCRdb shows in-frame clones only, minus some. The sample carries 140,000 or so clones, around 87% recorded once. The CDR3 spans 15 residues. V gave up 3 bases and J gave up 4 bases; unmatched junction bases: 6. Germline loops: CDR1 SGDLS, CDR2 YYNGEE. The V call is TRBV9, the J call TRBJ1-4, with 7 bases matching TRBD1. The specimen was peripheral blood. This receptor was obtained from a woman aged 55-69 years with active COVID-19. In nucleotides, the CDR3 is TGTGCCAGCAGCGCAGTGACAGGGCTTAATGAAAAACTGTTTTTT. Its translation: CASSAVTGLNEKLFF.